This TCR beta chain is from a study of blood T cell repertoires in COVID-19. Clones were read by immunoSEQ multiplex PCR, and TCRdb kept only the in-frame ones, dropping some. The sample shows about 95,000 clones, 89% of them seen only once. The CDR3 loop spans 16 amino acids. V was shortened by 4 bases and J by 6 bases, with 18 bases between the two germline ends. Per germline, CDR1 KGHDR and CDR2 SFDVKD. The sequenced material came from peripheral blood. The chain uses TRBV24-1 and TRBJ1-5; D is possibly TRBD1 (6 bases). This sequence originates from a woman in her 70s with acute or convalescent COVID-19. CDR3 bases: TGTGCCACCAGTGAGAGGGGGATAGGGCCACGTCAGCCCCAGCATTTT. Its translation: CATSERGIGPRQPQHF.